Many counts were recorded for the clone carrying this T cell receptor beta chain. Its matching antigen is unknown. TCRdb used MiXCR to reprocess the 5' RACE reads, holding one entry per CDR3 protein. In the table there are 10,000 or so distinct CDR3 sequences, around 5.5% of which are singletons. The sample belongs to a study of spatial heterogeneity in lung cancer. The CDR3 totals 14 residues. The germline V and J ends were trimmed by 6 bases and 7 bases, with 16 bases remaining between them. Whole-study results and caveats: The estimate shows that only approximately 6.6% of tumor T cells were covered for alpha and around 13% for beta chains. Expanded alpha and beta TCR counts within tumors tracked tumor mutation counts.

Indicated time point: sample taken at primary tumor resection. In each case, whole RNA from tumor, nontumor lung or frozen PBMC was sequenced unsorted. Here the sequenced sample was lung tumor tissue, taken at surgery. This sequence originates from a female donor with early-stage non-small cell lung cancer. V usage is TRBV12-3 or TRBV12-4 and J usage is TRBJ2-1; D perhaps matches TRBD2 (5 bases). Here the CDR3 reads CASSQLAAVNEQFF. CDR3 DNA sequence: TGTGCCAGCAGCCAACTTGCAGCGGTAAATGAGCAGTTCTTC.